This T cell receptor beta chain emerged from a study of T cell repertoires in cytomegalovirus infection. TCRdb redid the calling of the reads with MiXCR, one entry per CDR3 protein. The sample has about 300,000 distinct CDR3 sequences; roughly 25% are singletons. On this clonotype itself: One end of the junction does not line up with germline, which may come from a read error.

Germline CDR1 KGHSH, CDR2 LQKENI. This CDR3 comprises 13 residues. The rearrangement joins TRBV18 to TRBJ2-1; D ambiguous. The specimen sequenced was PBMCs. The TCR originated in a human donor in good health (CMV status not recorded). Some clones in this sample may be carry-over from other donors' samples. For the CDR3, the DNA is TGTCCCAGCTCACCAAGCGCCCCAAATGAGCAGTTCTTC. Its translation is CPSSPSAPNEQFF.